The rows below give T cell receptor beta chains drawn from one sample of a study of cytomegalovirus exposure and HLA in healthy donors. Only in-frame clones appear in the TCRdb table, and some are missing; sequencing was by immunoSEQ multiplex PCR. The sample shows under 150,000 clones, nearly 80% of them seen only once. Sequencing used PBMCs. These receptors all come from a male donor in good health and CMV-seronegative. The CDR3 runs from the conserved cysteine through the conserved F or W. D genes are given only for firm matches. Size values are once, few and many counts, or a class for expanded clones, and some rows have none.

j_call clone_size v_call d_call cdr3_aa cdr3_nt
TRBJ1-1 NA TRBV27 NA CASSFTRTIPGDTEAFF TGTGCCAGCAGTTTCACGAGGACCATTCCGGGGGACACTGAAGCTTTCTTT
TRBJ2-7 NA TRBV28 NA CASSLGGRLNIPYEQYF TGTGCCAGCAGTTTGGGGGGACGATTAAACATTCCATACGAGCAGTACTTC
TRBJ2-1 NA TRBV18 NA CASSEQVSYNEQFF TGTGCCAGCTCAGAACAGGTCTCCTACAATGAGCAGTTCTTC
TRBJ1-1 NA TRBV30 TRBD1 CAWTLKGTGGFMIF TGTGCCTGGACCCTTAAGGGGACAGGGGGCTTTATGATCTTT
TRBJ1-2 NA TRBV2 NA CASYEGNYGYTF TGTGCCAGCTACGAGGGTAACTATGGCTACACCTTC
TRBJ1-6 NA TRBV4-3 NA CASSPDRIWTPLHF TGCGCCAGCAGCCCGGACAGAATTTGGACACCCCTCCACTTT
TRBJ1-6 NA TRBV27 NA CASSWETRNSPLHF TGTGCCAGCAGTTGGGAGACACGCAATTCACCCCTCCACTTT
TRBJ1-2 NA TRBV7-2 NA CASSTGTFLSGYTF TGTGCCAGCAGCACTGGGACTTTTCTGTCTGGCTACACCTTC
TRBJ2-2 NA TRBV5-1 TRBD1 CASSFPRGQGDTGELFF TGCGCCAGCAGCTTCCCCCGGGGACAGGGGGACACCGGGGAGCTGTTTTTT
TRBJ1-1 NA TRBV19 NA CASSIRQNTEAFF TGTGCCAGTAGTATACGACAGAACACTGAAGCTTTCTTT
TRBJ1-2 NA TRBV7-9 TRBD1 CASSRTGYGYTF TGTGCCAGCAGCCGGACAGGGTATGGCTACACCTTC
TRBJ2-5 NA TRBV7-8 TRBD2 CASSSTRGAWETQYF TGTGCCAGCAGCTCCACGCGGGGGGCGTGGGAGACCCAGTACTTC
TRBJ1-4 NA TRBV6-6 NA CASRTREFNEKLFF TGTGCCAGCAGGACCCGGGAATTTAATGAAAAACTGTTTTTT
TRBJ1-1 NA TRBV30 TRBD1 CAWGQGANTEAFF TGTGCCTGGGGACAGGGGGCGAACACTGAAGCTTTCTTT
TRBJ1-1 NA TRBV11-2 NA CASSFLDRNTEAFF TGTGCCAGCAGCTTTCTGGACAGAAACACTGAAGCTTTCTTT
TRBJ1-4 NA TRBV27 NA CASSFAGINEKLFF TGTGCCAGCAGTTTTGCGGGGATCAATGAAAAACTGTTTTTT
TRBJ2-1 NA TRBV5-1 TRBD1 CASSLEVWTGGNEQFF TGCGCCAGCAGCTTGGAAGTATGGACAGGGGGCAATGAGCAGTTCTTC
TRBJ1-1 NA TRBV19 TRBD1 CASSIGNRGNTEAFF TGTGCCAGTAGTATCGGAAACAGGGGCAACACTGAAGCTTTCTTT
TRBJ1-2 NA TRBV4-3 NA CASSRTGSDYGYTF TGCGCCAGCAGCCGTACAGGGTCAGACTATGGCTACACCTTC
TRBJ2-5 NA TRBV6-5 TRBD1 CASSYTQTGGRTQYF TGTGCCAGCAGTTACACCCAGACAGGGGGGAGGACCCAGTACTTC
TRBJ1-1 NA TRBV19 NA CASSLREAEAFF TGTGCCAGTAGTCTCCGGGAGGCTGAAGCTTTCTTT
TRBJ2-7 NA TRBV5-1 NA CASNSGSFSSGEQYF TGCGCCAGCAACTCAGGGTCTTTCTCGTCCGGCGAGCAGTACTTC
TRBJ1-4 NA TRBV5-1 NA CASSLAGDNEKLFF TGCGCCAGCAGCTTGGCAGGGGATAATGAAAAACTGTTTTTT
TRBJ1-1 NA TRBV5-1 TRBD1 CASSSGTGVDTEAFF TGCGCCAGCAGCTCCGGCACAGGGGTGGACACTGAAGCTTTCTTT
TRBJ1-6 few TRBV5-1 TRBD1 CASSSGTAYSPLHF TGCGCCAGCAGCTCCGGGACAGCCTATTCACCCCTCCACTTT
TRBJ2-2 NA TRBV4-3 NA CASSQDTGIVTGELFF TGCGCCAGCAGCCAAGATACAGGGATAGTCACCGGGGAGCTGTTTTTT
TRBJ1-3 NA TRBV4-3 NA CASSQAGTGNTIYF TGCGCCAGCAGCCAAGCGGGGACTGGAAACACCATATATTTT
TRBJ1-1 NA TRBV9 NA CASSRQPNTEAFF TGTGCCAGCAGTCGACAGCCGAACACTGAAGCTTTCTTT